This T cell receptor (beta chain) was identified during a study of T cell changes during pregnancy in multiple sclerosis. Clones were read by immunoSEQ multiplex PCR, and TCRdb kept only the in-frame ones, dropping some. This sample has 65,000 to 80,000 clones, with roughly nine tenths found just once. The CDR3 totals 13 residues. With 1 base clipped from V and 6 bases from J, the junction kept 1 base outside the gene matches. From germline, CDR1 is SGHRS and CDR2 YFSETQ. The origin of this receptor is a female donor with multiple sclerosis, enrolled in a pregnancy study. This rearrangement joins TRBV5-1 to TRBJ1-1; 9 nucleotides line up with TRBD1. Sequenced material: CD4+ T cells from peripheral blood mononuclear cells, taken before pregnancy. The CDR3 nucleotides read TGCGCCAGCAGCTTGACAGGGGGCCCTGAAGCTTTCTTT. This codes for CASSLTGGPEAFF.